This TCR beta chain was identified in a study of blood T cells in healthy people across ages. Investigators took roughly 9.5 milliliters of peripheral blood from every donor. Next came a second PCR, run for about 6 to 11 cycles, which used a sample-barcoded 5' primer along with a J-beta primer mix. A tag from a template-switch adaptor with 12 random nucleotides marked each cDNA molecule. Sequencing recovered at least 3 million CDR3-containing paired-end reads from each sample. TCRdb called the 5' RACE reads again in MiXCR, with one record for every CDR3 protein. This table has 650,000 to 900,000 distinct CDR3 sequences, 60% to 80% appearing once. With regard to this clonotype: The antigen is unknown.

Points from the study as a whole: Diversity was estimated from one million T cells, and these estimates were considered underestimates.

V lost 0 bases and J lost 4, with 10 bases in between. CDR3 size: 14 residues. Per germline, CDR1 SGDLS and CDR2 YYNGEE. Sequencing was carried out using blood. This chain connects TRBV9 to TRBJ2-5, with D possibly called TRBD1 or TRBD2 (5 bases each). This sequence originates from a young man in good health. The CDR3 DNA reads TGTGCCAGCAGCGTAGACGGGGCCACAGAGACCCAGTACTTC. Residues: CASSVDGATETQYF. The full variable domain, its missing parts supplied by reference TRBV9 and TRBJ2-5, is DSGVTQTPKHLITATGQRVTLRCSPRSGDLSVYWYQQSLDQGLQFLIQYYNGEERAKGNILERFSAQQFPDLHSELNLSSLELGDSALYFCASSVDGATETQYFGPGTRLLVL.